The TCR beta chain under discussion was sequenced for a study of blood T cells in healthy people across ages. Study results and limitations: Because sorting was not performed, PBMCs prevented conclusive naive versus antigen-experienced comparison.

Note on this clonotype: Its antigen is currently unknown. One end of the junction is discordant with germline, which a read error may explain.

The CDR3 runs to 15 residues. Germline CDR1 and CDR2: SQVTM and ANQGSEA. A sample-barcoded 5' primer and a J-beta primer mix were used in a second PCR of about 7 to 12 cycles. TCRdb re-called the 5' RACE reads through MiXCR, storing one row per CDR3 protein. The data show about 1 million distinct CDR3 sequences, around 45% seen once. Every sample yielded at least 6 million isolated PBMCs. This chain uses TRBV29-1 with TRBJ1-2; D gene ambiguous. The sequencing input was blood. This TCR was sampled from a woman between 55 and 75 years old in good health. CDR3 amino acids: CSVVYQTISNYGCTF. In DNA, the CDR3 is TGCAGCGTTGTGTACCAGACCATTTCTAACTATGGCTGCACCTTC.